Only one count was recorded for the clone carrying this T cell receptor beta chain. Deep was the level used in running the assay. TCRdb's copy holds only in-frame clones and misses some; the assay was immunoSEQ multiplex PCR. The sample consists of hundreds of thousands of clones, more than 70% of them appearing once. The sample comes from a study of shared clonotypes between healthy human individuals. Germline CDR1 SGHAT, CDR2 FQNNGV. Trimming stripped 0 bases from V and 6 bases from J, with 8 bases between. This CDR3 spans 14 amino acids. The genes are TRBV11-2 and TRBJ2-2; D is undetermined. Input material: PBMCs. The receptor's source is a woman in her forties in good health. Some clones in this sample may be carry-over from other donors' samples. The CDR3 loop is CASSLDLTPGELFF. In DNA, the CDR3 is TGTGCCAGCAGCTTAGATCTAACCCCCGGGGAGCTGTTTTTT.